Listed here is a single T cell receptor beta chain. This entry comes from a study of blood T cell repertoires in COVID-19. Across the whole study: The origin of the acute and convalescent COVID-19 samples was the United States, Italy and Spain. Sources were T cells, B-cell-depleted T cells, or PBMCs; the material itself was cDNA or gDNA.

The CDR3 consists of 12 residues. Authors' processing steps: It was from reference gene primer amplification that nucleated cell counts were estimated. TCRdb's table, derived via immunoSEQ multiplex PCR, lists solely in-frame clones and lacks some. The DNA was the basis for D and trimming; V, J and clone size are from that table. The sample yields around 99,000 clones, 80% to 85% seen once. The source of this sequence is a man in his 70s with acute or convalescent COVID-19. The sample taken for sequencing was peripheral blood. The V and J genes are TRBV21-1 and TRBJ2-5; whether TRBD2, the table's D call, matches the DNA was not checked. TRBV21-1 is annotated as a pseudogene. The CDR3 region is CASSKLRETQYF. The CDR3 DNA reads TGTGCCAGCAGCAAGCTCCGGGAGACCCAGTACTTC.